The next 30 T cell receptor beta chains were all read from a single sample in a study of blood T cell repertoires in COVID-19. Data came from immunoSEQ multiplex PCR; TCRdb stores just in-frame clones and leaves some out. The sample records around 390,000 clones, just under 90% being singletons. Sequenced material: PBMCs or T cells enriched from blood (not recorded which). The receptors here all came from a woman aged 45-65 years who had recovered from COVID-19.

CDR3 region: CASSEQGNTIYF. In DNA, the CDR3 is TGTGCCAGCAGTGAGCAGGGAAACACCATATATTTT. The chain uses TRBV6-1 and TRBJ1-3; no clear D. Trimming cost V 3 bases and J 4 bases, with 4 bases left between them. Germline-derived CDR1 and CDR2 are MNHNS and SASEGT. The CDR3 is made up of 12 amino acids.

This chain uses TRBV6-2 or TRBV6-3 with TRBJ2-1; maybe TRBD2 (5 bases). CDR1 MNHEY and CDR2 SVGEGT come from the germline V gene. Deletions cut 6 bases from V and 0 bases from J, with 12 bases between. There are 15 residues in the CDR3. CDR3: CASSPLANSYNEQFF. DNA of the CDR3: TGTGCCAGCAGCCCCTTAGCGAACTCCTACAATGAGCAGTTCTTC.

The chain couples TRBV4-2 to TRBJ1-5, with D uncertain. With 2 bases removed from V and 0 bases from J, the gap between germline ends came to 8 bases. This CDR3 has 15 amino acids. In germline, CDR1 is LGHNA, CDR2 YNFKEQ. In nucleotides, the CDR3 is TGTGCCAGCAGCCAATATCTCGGTAGCAATCAGCCCCAGCATTTT. Translated: CASSQYLGSNQPQHF.

J is TRBJ1-1 and V is TRBV28, with a tentative D call TRBD1 (6 bases). The CDR3 spans 15 residues. CDR1 is MDHEN and CDR2 is SYDVKM in the germline V gene. V dropped 7 bases and J dropped 5 bases, with 20 bases sitting between them. The CDR3, as DNA: TGTGCCAGCAAGTGGAGGGAGGGGGGCGGTACTGAAGCTTTCTTT. Protein product: CASKWREGGGTEAFF. Together with reference TRBV28 and TRBJ1-1, the CDR3 gives the full variable domain: DVKVTQSSRYLVKRTGEKVFLECVQDMDHENMFWYRQDPGLGLRLIYFSYDVKMKEKGDIPEGYSVSREKKERFSLILESASTNQTSMYLCASKWREGGGTEAFFGQGTRLTVV.

The V gene is TRBV6-5, the J gene TRBJ2-7; 12 nucleotides match TRBD2. The CDR3 is 15 amino acids. J was trimmed by 5 bases and V by 2 bases; bases with no gene match: 4. The germline CDR1 and CDR2 sequences are MNHEY and SVGAGI. The CDR3 region has the DNA TGTGCCAGCAGTTACCTGACTAGCGGGGGCCACGAGCAGTACTTC. Translating it yields CASSYLTSGGHEQYF.

This chain connects TRBV24-1 to TRBJ2-3, with D possibly TRBD1 on 5 matching bases. Trimming stripped 5 bases from V and 5 bases from J, with 13 bases between. The CDR3 length is 14 residues. The germline V gene has CDR1 KGHDR and CDR2 SFDVKD. CDR3 in DNA: TGTGCCACCAGTGGTGGAAGGGGTGTAGATACGCAGTATTTT. Protein sequence: CATSGGRGVDTQYF.

The chain recombines TRBV19 with TRBJ1-2; 8 bases match TRBD1. V dropped 1 base and J dropped 4; count of bases not matched to a gene: 5. The CDR3 runs 15 residues. Germline V CDR1 and CDR2: LNHDA, SQIVND (reference sequence). Here the CDR3 reads CASSIGTGTLYGYTF. The CDR3, as DNA: TGTGCCAGTAGTATAGGGACAGGGACTCTCTATGGCTACACCTTC. The full variable domain, rest sourced from reference TRBV19 and TRBJ1-2, is DGGITQSPKYLFRKEGQNVTLSCEQNLNHDAMYWYRQDPGQGLRLIYYSQIVNDFQKGDIAEGYSVSREKKESFPLTVTSAQKNPTAFYLCASSIGTGTLYGYTFGSGTRLTVV.

The chain is built from TRBV7-2 and TRBJ1-4; D remains unclear. Germline V gene data show CDR1 as SGHTA and CDR2 as FQGNSA. V lost 4 bases and J lost 7, with 10 bases in between. The CDR3 extends over 13 amino acids. CDR3 bases: TGTGCCAGCAGCTCGGGATACGGTGAAAAACTGTTTTTT. This gives the protein CASSSGYGEKLFF.

The J gene is TRBJ2-1, the V gene TRBV6-5; possibly TRBD1 for D (6 bases). The CDR3 runs 15 residues. Germline assignment: CDR1 MNHEY and CDR2 SVGAGI. Trimming cost V 2 bases and J 7 bases, with 15 bases left between them. The CDR3 reads CASSYRGIISNEQFF. The CDR3 nucleotides read TGTGCCAGCAGTTACAGGGGGATTATTAGTAATGAGCAGTTCTTC.

The rearrangement links TRBV20-1 to TRBJ2-3, with D possibly matching TRBD1 (5 bases). V was clipped by 3 bases and J by 4 bases, with 11 bases between them. Germline values: CDR1 DFQATT, CDR2 SNEGSKA (reference sequence). The CDR3 has 13 amino acids. CDR3 nucleotides: TGCAGTGCTAGTGATGGCAGGGCAGATACGCAGTATTTT. This sequence encodes CSASDGRADTQYF.

The chain employs TRBV11-3 and TRBJ2-1, with 12 bases matching TRBD2. The CDR3 contains 16 residues. Germline CDR1 and CDR2: SGHNT and YENEEA. V lost 6 bases, J lost 6 bases, and 9 bases stayed unmatched. CDR3 DNA sequence: TGTGCCAGCAGTCGGGGCCTAGCGGGGGGGTCCAATGAGCAGTTCTTC. Amino acids: CASSRGLAGGSNEQFF.

V gene TRBV28 combines with J gene TRBJ2-6; 7 bases map to TRBD1. Germline CDR1 MDHEN, CDR2 SYDVKM. This CDR3 contains 16 residues. Trimming took 8 bases from V and 0 from J; bases not matched to a gene: 7. The CDR3 is CASRQGGRSGANVLTF. The CDR3 DNA reads as TGTGCCAGCCGACAGGGTGGTCGCTCTGGGGCCAACGTCCTGACTTTC.

In this sample, this clone turned up once. The V gene is TRBV28, the J gene TRBJ1-2; no reliable D call. This CDR3 spans 14 amino acids. The V and J ends lost 2 bases and 6 bases respectively, with 13 bases between them. Germline loops: CDR1 MDHEN, CDR2 SYDVKM. The CDR3 sequence: CASSLDRRGDGYTF. CDR3 nucleotides: TGTGCCAGCAGTTTAGACCGCCGAGGAGATGGCTACACCTTC.

The chain is built from TRBV3-1 (or the pseudogene TRBV3-2) and TRBJ2-3; 10 bases fit TRBD2. Germline trimming cut 3 bases from V and 4 bases from J; bases unmatched to any gene: 4. Germline CDR1 reads LGHDT; CDR2 reads YNNKEL (reference sequence). This CDR3 comprises 15 residues. The CDR3 loop reads CASSHLAGAADTQYF. The CDR3 nucleotides read TGTGCCAGCAGCCACCTAGCGGGGGCTGCAGATACGCAGTATTTT.

This rearrangement joins TRBV5-1 to TRBJ2-6; 8 bases are a match to TRBD1. The ends lost 7 bases at V and 0 bases at J; junction bases unmatched: 9. The CDR3 runs to 17 residues. Germline-derived CDR1 and CDR2 are SGHRS and YFSETQ. The CDR3 spells CASGSGTGNSGANVLTF. CDR3 nucleotide sequence: TGCGCCAGCGGATCCGGGACAGGCAACTCTGGGGCCAACGTCCTGACTTTC. The variable domain in full, completed from reference TRBV5-1 and TRBJ2-6, reads KAGVTQTPRYLIKTRGQQVTLSCSPISGHRSVSWYQQTPGQGLQFLFEYFSETQRNKGNFPGRFSGRQFSNSRSEMNVSTLELGDSALYLCASGSGTGNSGANVLTFGAGSRLTVL.

The chain is built from TRBV19 and TRBJ1-2; 9 bases line up with TRBD1. The CDR3 covers 14 residues. Unmatched junction bases numbered 5, after V lost 3 bases and J lost 6 bases. CDR1 and CDR2 (germline): LNHDA, SQIVND (reference sequence). The CDR3 loop reads CASSMRDRVNGYTF. As DNA, the CDR3 is TGTGCCAGTAGTATGAGGGACAGGGTTAATGGCTACACCTTC.

The chain joins TRBV5-1 to TRBJ1-2, with 7 bases identical to TRBD1. V was pared by 0 bases and J by 3 bases, with 5 bases of the junction left unmatched. The CDR3 runs 15 residues. Germline values: CDR1 SGHRS, CDR2 YFSETQ. CDR3 bases: TGCGCCAGCAGCTTGGATACAGGGGCAGACTATGGCTACACCTTC. Amino acid sequence: CASSLDTGADYGYTF.

This clone has only one observation. The chain joins TRBV7-9 to TRBJ2-1, with D possibly TRBD2 on 6 matching bases. V lost 2 bases and J 5 bases, leaving 13 bases between the germline ends. The CDR3 contains 15 residues. CDR1 SEHNR and CDR2 FQNEAQ come from the germline V gene (reference sequence). CDR3 in DNA: TGTGCCAGCAGCTTACTTGCGGGACTTAACAATGAGCAGTTCTTC. It specifies CASSLLAGLNNEQFF.

This chain connects TRBV5-1 to TRBJ1-3; 7 nucleotides line up with TRBD1. With V trimmed by 3 bases and J by 4 bases, 10 bases remained unmatched. CDR3 length equals 16 residues. From germline, CDR1 is SGHRS and CDR2 YFSETQ. CDR3 sequence: CASSYPNRGAGNTIYF. The CDR3 DNA reads TGCGCCAGCAGCTACCCAAACAGGGGCGCAGGAAACACCATATATTTT.

This chain links TRBV27 with TRBJ1-1; no clear D gene. CDR1 MNHEY and CDR2 SMNVEV come from the germline V gene (reference sequence). The CDR3 length is 15 residues. Deletions cut 9 bases from V and 1 base from J, with 18 bases between. The DNA for the CDR3 is TGTGCCAGAGAATTGTTTAGGAGGGCGAACACTGAAGCTTTCTTT. Encoded protein: CARELFRRANTEAFF.

The chain links TRBV5-1 to TRBJ1-2; D gene ambiguous. Germline V CDR1 and CDR2: SGHRS, YFSETQ. CDR3 length: 14 amino acids. Trimming cost V 1 base and J 4 bases, with 11 bases left between them. CDR3 residues: CASSLLPGSYGYTF. CDR3 nucleotides: TGCGCCAGCAGCTTGTTACCTGGCAGCTATGGCTACACCTTC.

The CDR3 bases are TGCGCCAGCAGCTTGGATGCAGGGATGGACACCATATATTTT. Its protein product is CASSLDAGMDTIYF. The chain has TRBV5-1 and TRBJ1-3; a possible D gene is TRBD1 (5 bases). CDR1 and CDR2 from the germline V gene are SGHRS and YFSETQ. Trimming removed 0 bases at V and 8 bases at J, with 12 bases between. This CDR3 spans 14 amino acids.

The rearrangement links TRBV7-6 to TRBJ1-1, with D maybe TRBD1 (5 bases). This CDR3 has 16 amino acids. The germline V and J ends were trimmed by 0 bases and 4 bases, with 15 bases remaining between them. Per the germline V gene, CDR1 is SGHVS and CDR2 is FNYEAQ. The CDR3 loop is CASSLAGRGRGTEAFF. CDR3 coding DNA: TGTGCCAGCAGCTTAGCGGGGCGGGGTAGGGGCACTGAAGCTTTCTTT.

The DNA of the CDR3 is TGTGCCAGCAGTCCTCCGACACAGACCCAGTACTTC. Its translation is CASSPPTQTQYF. The chain couples TRBV28 to TRBJ2-5; D unresolved. Trimming stripped 5 bases from V and 6 bases from J, with 10 bases between. Germline CDR1 is MDHEN and CDR2 is SYDVKM. This CDR3 has 12 amino acids.

The chain recombines TRBV27 with TRBJ2-2, with D tentatively TRBD2 (6 bases). Trimming stripped 0 bases from V and 6 bases from J, with 17 bases between. The CDR3 covers 17 residues. The germline CDR1 and CDR2 sequences are MNHEY and SMNVEV (reference sequence). The CDR3 region is CASSLSMDVWEAGELFF. The CDR3 DNA is TGTGCCAGCAGTTTATCGATGGATGTTTGGGAGGCCGGGGAGCTGTTTTTT.

The genes are TRBV7-9 and TRBJ2-7; D gene unclear. This CDR3 region has 15 residues. The germline V and J ends were trimmed by 2 bases and 1 base, with 12 bases remaining between them. Germline CDR1 and CDR2: SEHNR and FQNEAQ (reference sequence). The CDR3 is CASSLFGRGSYEQYF. The CDR3 DNA reads as TGTGCCAGCAGCTTATTTGGCAGAGGATCCTACGAGCAGTACTTC.

The chain employs TRBV2 and TRBJ1-2, with TRBD1 matching 7 bases. From germline, CDR1 is SNHLY and CDR2 FYNNEI. The CDR3 is 15 amino acids. Germline trimming cut 4 bases from V and 3 bases from J; bases unmatched to any gene: 8. This CDR3 reads CASSAWQGGDYGYTF. DNA for the CDR3: TGTGCCAGCAGTGCCTGGCAGGGGGGAGACTATGGCTACACCTTC.

V usage is TRBV30 and J usage is TRBJ2-2, with D perhaps TRBD1 (5 bases). The germline V gene has CDR1 GTSNPN and CDR2 SVGIG (reference sequence). CDR3 length: 13 amino acids. For the CDR3, the DNA is TGTACCACTGACAGAGAGAACACCGGGGAGCTGTTTTTT. It codes for CTTDRENTGELFF.

V gene TRBV19 combines with J gene TRBJ1-2; weak D call: TRBD1 (5 bases). The V and J ends lost 5 bases and 8 bases respectively, with 18 bases between them. This CDR3 region has 14 residues. CDR1 is LNHDA and CDR2 is SQIVND in the germline V gene (reference sequence). The CDR3 loop is CASSASGGVGGYTF. The CDR3 nucleotides read TGTGCCAGTAGTGCCTCCGGGGGGGTAGGCGGCTACACCTTC.

Of note for this clone: Within the sample, other DNA sequences also encode this same CDR3. The V and J genes are TRBV3-1 (or the pseudogene TRBV3-2) and TRBJ2-1; D is undetermined. The length of the CDR3 is 14 residues. V dropped 1 base and J dropped 7 bases, with 11 bases sitting between them. Germline CDR1 reads LGHDT; CDR2 reads YNNKEL (reference sequence). The CDR3 DNA follows: TGTGCCAGCAGCCAAGCAGTTTTTACGAATGAGCAGTTCTTC. The encoded protein is CASSQAVFTNEQFF.